The source of this TCR beta chain is a study of blood T cell repertoires in COVID-19. Study-level information: Donors in the United States, Italy and Spain gave samples during acute or convalescent COVID-19. PBMCs, B-cell-depleted T cells, or T cells were the source of the cDNA or gDNA that made up the material.

Authors' processing steps: For nucleated cells, counts were estimated from reference gene primer amplification. Sequenced by immunoSEQ multiplex PCR; TCRdb stores in-frame clones only, minus some. That table furnishes V, J and clone size, whereas the DNA furnished D and trimming. The profile covers 150,000 to 200,000 clones, with around nine tenths appearing a single time and roughly 3.4% taken by the ten largest. CDR3 length: 13 amino acids. Losses at the gene ends were 5 bases for V and 4 bases for J; bases not matched to a gene: 3. Sequences were obtained from peripheral blood. The chain has TRBV12-3 or TRBV12-4 and TRBJ2-3; 7 bases match TRBD2. The receptor was derived from a man aged 70 or older with acute or convalescent COVID-19. CDR3 sequence: CASSRGVADTQYF. The CDR3, as DNA: TGTGCCAGCAGTCGGGGGGTAGCAGATACGCAGTATTTT.